The source of this T cell receptor beta chain is a study of shared clonotypes between healthy human individuals. Germline V lookup: CDR1 SEHNR, CDR2 FQNEAQ (reference sequence). The CDR3 contains 16 residues. The junction had 7 bases not matched to a gene; V was cut back by 5 bases and J by 4 bases. Produced via immunoSEQ multiplex PCR; TCRdb's table is partial and in-frame only. The data hold about 2,500,000 clones, with around nine tenths observed a single time. The rearrangement joins TRBV7-9 to TRBJ2-5; 13 bases are a match to TRBD2. The material sequenced was naive CD4+ T cells sorted from blood. Subset reported: CD45RA+ positively selected. The receptor comes from a man younger than 35 in good health. The CDR3 DNA sequence: TGTGCCAGCAGCCGCAGGACTAGCGGGAGTTTAGAGACCCAGTACTTC. Its protein is CASSRRTSGSLETQYF.